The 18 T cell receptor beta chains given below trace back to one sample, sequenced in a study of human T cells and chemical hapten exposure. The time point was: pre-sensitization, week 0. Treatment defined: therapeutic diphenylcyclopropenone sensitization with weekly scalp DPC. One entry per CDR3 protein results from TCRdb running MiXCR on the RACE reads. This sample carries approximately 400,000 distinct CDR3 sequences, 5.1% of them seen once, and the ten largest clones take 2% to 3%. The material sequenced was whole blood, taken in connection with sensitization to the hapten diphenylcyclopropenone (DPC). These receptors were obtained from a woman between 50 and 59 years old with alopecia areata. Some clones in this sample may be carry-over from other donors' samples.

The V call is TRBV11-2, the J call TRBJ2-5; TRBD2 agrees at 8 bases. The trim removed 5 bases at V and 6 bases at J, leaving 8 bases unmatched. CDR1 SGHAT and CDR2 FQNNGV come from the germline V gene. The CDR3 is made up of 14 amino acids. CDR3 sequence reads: CASSLELAAKTQYF. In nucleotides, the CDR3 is TGTGCCAGCAGCCTGGAACTAGCGGCAAAGACCCAGTACTTC.

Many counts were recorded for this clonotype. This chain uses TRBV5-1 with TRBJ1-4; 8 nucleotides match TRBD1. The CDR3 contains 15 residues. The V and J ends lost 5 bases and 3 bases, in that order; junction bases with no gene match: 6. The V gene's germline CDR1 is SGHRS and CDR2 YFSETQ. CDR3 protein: CASSWTQGANEKLFF. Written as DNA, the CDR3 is TGCGCCAGCAGTTGGACACAGGGGGCTAATGAAAAACTGTTTTTT. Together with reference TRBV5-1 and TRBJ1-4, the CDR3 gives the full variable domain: KAGVTQTPRYLIKTRGQQVTLSCSPISGHRSVSWYQQTPGQGLQFLFEYFSETQRNKGNFPGRFSGRQFSNSRSEMNVSTLELGDSALYLCASSWTQGANEKLFFGSGTQLSVL.

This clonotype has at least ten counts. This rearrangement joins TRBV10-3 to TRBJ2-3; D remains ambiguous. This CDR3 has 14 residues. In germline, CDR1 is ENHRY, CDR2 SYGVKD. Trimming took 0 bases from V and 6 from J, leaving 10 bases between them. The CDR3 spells CAISESAVADTQYF. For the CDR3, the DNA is TGTGCCATCAGTGAGTCGGCCGTCGCGGATACGCAGTATTTT.

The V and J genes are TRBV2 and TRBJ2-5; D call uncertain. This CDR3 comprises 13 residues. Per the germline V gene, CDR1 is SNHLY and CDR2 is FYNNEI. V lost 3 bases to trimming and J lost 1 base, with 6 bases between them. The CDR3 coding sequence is TGTGCCAGCAGTGAGGTACCCCAAGAGACCCAGTACTTC. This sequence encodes CASSEVPQETQYF.

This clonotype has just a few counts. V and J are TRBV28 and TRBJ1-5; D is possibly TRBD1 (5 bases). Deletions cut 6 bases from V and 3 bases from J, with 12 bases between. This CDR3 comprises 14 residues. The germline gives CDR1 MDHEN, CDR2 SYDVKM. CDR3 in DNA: TGTGCCAGCAGCCCAGGACATCCCAATCAGCCCCAGCATTTT. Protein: CASSPGHPNQPQHF.

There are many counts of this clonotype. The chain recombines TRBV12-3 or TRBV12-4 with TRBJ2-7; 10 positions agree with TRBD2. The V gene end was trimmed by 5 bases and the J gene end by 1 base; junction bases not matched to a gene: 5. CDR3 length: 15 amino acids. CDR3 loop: CASSTSGRDSYEQYF. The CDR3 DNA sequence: TGTGCCAGCAGTACCAGCGGGAGGGATTCCTACGAGCAGTACTTC.

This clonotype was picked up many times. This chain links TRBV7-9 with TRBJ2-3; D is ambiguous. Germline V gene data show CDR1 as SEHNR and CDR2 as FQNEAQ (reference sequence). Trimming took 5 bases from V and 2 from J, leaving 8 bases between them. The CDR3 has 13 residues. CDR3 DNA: TGTGCCAGCAGCCCGAGTATCACAGATACGCAGTATTTT. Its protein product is CASSPSITDTQYF.

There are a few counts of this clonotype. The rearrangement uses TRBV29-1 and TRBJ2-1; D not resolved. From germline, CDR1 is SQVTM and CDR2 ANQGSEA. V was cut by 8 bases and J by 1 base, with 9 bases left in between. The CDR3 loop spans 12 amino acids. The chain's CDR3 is CSSSPSYNEQFF. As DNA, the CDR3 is TGCAGCTCTTCGCCGTCCTACAATGAGCAGTTCTTC.

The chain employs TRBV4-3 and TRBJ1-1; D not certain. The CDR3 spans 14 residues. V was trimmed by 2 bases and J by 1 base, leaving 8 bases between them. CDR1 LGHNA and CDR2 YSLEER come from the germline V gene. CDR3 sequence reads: CASSQLEQNTEAFF. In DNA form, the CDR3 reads TGCGCCAGCAGCCAACTCGAGCAGAACACTGAAGCTTTCTTT.

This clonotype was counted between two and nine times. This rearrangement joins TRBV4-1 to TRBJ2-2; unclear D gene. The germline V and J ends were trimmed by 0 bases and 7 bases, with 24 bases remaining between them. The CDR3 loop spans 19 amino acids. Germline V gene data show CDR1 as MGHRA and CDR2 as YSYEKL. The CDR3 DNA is TGCGCCAGCAGCCAAGAGCCTCGACCCCCGGGCCTACGGATCGGGGAGCTGTTTTTT. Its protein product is CASSQEPRPPGLRIGELFF.

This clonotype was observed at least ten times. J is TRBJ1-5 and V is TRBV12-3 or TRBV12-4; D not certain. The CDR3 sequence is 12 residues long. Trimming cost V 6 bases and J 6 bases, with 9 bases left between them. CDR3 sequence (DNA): TGTGCCAGCAGCCCGGATGGTCAGCCCCAGCATTTT. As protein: CASSPDGQPQHF.

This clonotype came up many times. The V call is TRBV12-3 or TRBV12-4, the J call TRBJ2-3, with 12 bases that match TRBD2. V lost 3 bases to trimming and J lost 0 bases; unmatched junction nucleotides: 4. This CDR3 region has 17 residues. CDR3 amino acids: CASSFSSGGASTDTQYF. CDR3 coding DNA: TGTGCCAGCAGTTTTTCTAGCGGGGGGGCGAGCACAGATACGCAGTATTTT.

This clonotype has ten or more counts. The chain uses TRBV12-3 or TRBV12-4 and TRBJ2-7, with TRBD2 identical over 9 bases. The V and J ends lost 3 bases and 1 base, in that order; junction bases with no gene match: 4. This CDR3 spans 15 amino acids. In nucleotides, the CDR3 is TGTGCCAGCAGTTTCCCAGCGGGGGGTTCCTACGAGCAGTACTTC. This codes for CASSFPAGGSYEQYF.

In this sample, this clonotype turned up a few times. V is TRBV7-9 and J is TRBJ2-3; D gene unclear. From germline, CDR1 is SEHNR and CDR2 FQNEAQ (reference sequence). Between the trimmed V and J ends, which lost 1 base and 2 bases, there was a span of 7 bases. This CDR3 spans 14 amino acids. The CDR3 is CASSLGETTDTQYF. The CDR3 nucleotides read TGTGCCAGCAGCTTAGGGGAAACCACAGATACGCAGTATTTT.

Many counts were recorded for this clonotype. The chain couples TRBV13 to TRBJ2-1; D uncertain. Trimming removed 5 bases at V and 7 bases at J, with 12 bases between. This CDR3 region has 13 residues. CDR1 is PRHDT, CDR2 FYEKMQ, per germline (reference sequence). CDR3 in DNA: TGTGCCAGCAGCCCGCTCTCCGGGAATGAGCAGTTCTTC. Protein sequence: CASSPLSGNEQFF.

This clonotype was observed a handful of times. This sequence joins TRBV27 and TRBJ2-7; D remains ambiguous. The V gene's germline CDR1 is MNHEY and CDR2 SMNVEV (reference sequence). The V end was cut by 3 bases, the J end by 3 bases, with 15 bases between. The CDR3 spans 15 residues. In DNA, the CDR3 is TGTGCCAGCAGTTTGATGTGGGGTTCTAACTACGAGCAGTACTTC. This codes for CASSLMWGSNYEQYF.

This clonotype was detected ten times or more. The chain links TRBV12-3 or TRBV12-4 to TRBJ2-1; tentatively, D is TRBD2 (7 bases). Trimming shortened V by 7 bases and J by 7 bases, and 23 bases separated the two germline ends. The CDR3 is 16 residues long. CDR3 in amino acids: CASIPRGAFQGNEQFF. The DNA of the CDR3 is TGTGCCAGCATCCCTCGGGGGGCTTTTCAGGGTAATGAGCAGTTCTTC.

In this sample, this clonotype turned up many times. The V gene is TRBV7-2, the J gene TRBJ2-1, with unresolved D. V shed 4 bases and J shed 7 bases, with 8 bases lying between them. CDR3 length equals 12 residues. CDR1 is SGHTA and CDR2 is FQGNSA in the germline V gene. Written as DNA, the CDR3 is TGTGCCAGCAGCTCCAACATGAATGAGCAGTTCTTC. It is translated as CASSSNMNEQFF.